The rows below give T cell receptor beta chains drawn from one sample of a study of blood T cell repertoires in COVID-19. TCRdb's table, derived via immunoSEQ multiplex PCR, lists solely in-frame clones and lacks some. This table has 390,000 or so clones, around 89% appearing once. The sample was peripheral blood. These TCRs come from a man aged 18 to 35 with active or convalescent COVID-19. The CDR3 runs from the conserved cysteine through the conserved F or W. A D gene is named only where the DNA matches it firmly. The listing skips clone size in some rows; elsewhere it reads once, few, many or a size class.

>TRBV24-1|TRBJ2-1|once|TRBD2
CATSDPGTSGLRTYNEQFF
TGTGCCACCAGTGATCCCGGGACTAGCGGGCTCCGGACCTACAATGAGCAGTTCTTC
>TRBV6-2/TRBV6-3|TRBJ2-7|once|NA
CASSYLGGTYEQYF
TGTGCCAGCAGTTATCTCGGCGGAACCTACGAGCAGTACTTC
>TRBV6-2/TRBV6-3|TRBJ1-5|NA|NA
CASSDRIGQPQHF
TGTGCCAGCAGTGACAGAATCGGTCAGCCCCAGCATTTT
>TRBV5-6|TRBJ1-2|NA|NA
CASSFASPIEINYGYTF
TGTGCCAGCAGCTTTGCGTCCCCAATTGAGATTAACTATGGCTACACCTTC
>TRBV27|TRBJ1-5|NA|TRBD1
CASSPRGNQGAYSNQPQHF
TGTGCCAGCAGCCCCAGGGGGAATCAGGGGGCCTATAGCAATCAGCCCCAGCATTTT
>TRBV4-3|TRBJ1-2|NA|TRBD1
CASSQELGGHYGYTF
TGCGCCAGCAGCCAAGAATTAGGGGGCCACTATGGCTACACCTTC
>TRBV19|TRBJ2-3|few|NA
CASSMLEGGTDTQYF
TGTGCCAGTAGTATGCTTGAGGGGGGCACAGATACGCAGTATTTT
>TRBV28|TRBJ1-2|few|TRBD1
CASTLTGTYGYTF
TGTGCCAGCACCCTGACAGGGACCTATGGCTACACCTTC
>TRBV9|TRBJ1-6|NA|TRBD1
CASSVSAGQYNSPLHF
TGTGCCAGCAGCGTATCGGCGGGACAGTATAATTCACCCCTCCACTTT
>TRBV5-1|TRBJ2-5|NA|TRBD1
CASSRGDRAEYQETQYF
TGCGCCAGCAGCCGTGGGGACAGGGCCGAGTACCAAGAGACCCAGTACTTC
>TRBV28|TRBJ1-5|NA|NA
CASSAPRFSNQPQHF
TGTGCCAGCAGTGCTCCTAGGTTCAGCAATCAGCCCCAGCATTTT
>TRBV6-4|TRBJ2-3|NA|NA
CASSESGPADTQYF
TGTGCCAGCAGTGAGAGCGGCCCCGCAGATACGCAGTATTTT
>TRBV19|TRBJ1-5|NA|TRBD1
CASSIAPGGSNQPQHF
TGTGCCAGTAGTATAGCTCCAGGGGGTAGCAATCAGCCCCAGCATTTT
>TRBV27|TRBJ2-7|NA|TRBD1
CASSLGQGGSYEQYF
TGTGCCAGCAGTTTGGGACAGGGTGGGTCCTACGAGCAGTACTTC
>TRBV13|TRBJ2-7|NA|TRBD2
CASSLRGLVPHEQYF
TGTGCCAGCAGCTTAAGGGGACTAGTCCCCCACGAGCAGTACTTC
>TRBV19|TRBJ1-5|NA|NA
CASSPRGWQGGNQPQHF
TGTGCCAGTAGTCCACGCGGTTGGCAGGGTGGCAATCAGCCCCAGCATTTT
>TRBV21-1|TRBJ2-3|NA|NA
CASSTPPRNGRVDTQYF
TGTGCCAGCAGCACGCCACCGCGGAACGGGAGGGTAGATACGCAGTATTTT
>TRBV13|TRBJ1-4|NA|TRBD1
CASSWTGNEKLFF
TGTGCCAGCAGCTGGACAGGGAATGAAAAACTGTTTTTT
>TRBV5-1|TRBJ2-2|NA|TRBD2
CASSFRTSGGLRGTGELFF
TGCGCCAGCAGCTTCCGGACTAGCGGGGGCCTCAGAGGCACCGGGGAGCTGTTTTTT
>TRBV6-5|TRBJ1-1|NA|TRBD1
CASSYVTTGGTEAFF
TGTGCCAGCAGTTACGTAACCACAGGGGGCACTGAAGCTTTCTTT
>TRBV14|TRBJ1-4|NA|TRBD1
CASSQVGGRYEKLFF
TGTGCCAGCAGCCAAGTAGGGGGCCGATATGAAAAACTGTTTTTT
>TRBV4-2|TRBJ2-4|NA|NA
CASSQEVRGRNIQYF
TGTGCCAGCAGCCAAGAGGTTCGAGGGAGAAACATTCAGTACTTC
>TRBV19|TRBJ1-4|NA|NA
CASNPSVVPEKLFF
TGTGCCAGTAATCCATCAGTCGTCCCTGAAAAACTGTTTTTT
>TRBV19|TRBJ1-4|NA|NA
CASSPSGFEMRIGEKLFF
TGTGCCAGTAGTCCGAGTGGTTTTGAGATGAGAATTGGTGAAAAACTGTTTTTT
>TRBV27|TRBJ2-1|NA|NA
CASSWAKSNEQFF
TGTGCCAGCAGTTGGGCCAAGAGCAATGAGCAGTTCTTC
>TRBV2|TRBJ2-7|NA|NA
CASLGGGGSTYEQYF
TGTGCCAGCCTTGGGGGGGGCGGGAGTACCTACGAGCAGTACTTC
>TRBV7-6|TRBJ1-1|NA|NA
CASSQQPSEGPEAFF
TGTGCCAGCAGCCAACAGCCATCCGAGGGCCCTGAAGCTTTCTTT
>TRBV27|TRBJ1-5|once|TRBD1
CASSPDRGLIQQPQHF
TGTGCCAGCAGCCCGGACAGGGGGCTAATTCAGCAGCCCCAGCATTTT
>TRBV5-8|TRBJ2-7|NA|NA
CASSLSGFDEQYF
TGTGCCAGCAGCTTGTCAGGGTTCGACGAGCAGTACTTC
>TRBV4-3|TRBJ2-1|NA|NA
CASSWRDGGEQFF
TGCGCCAGCAGCTGGCGGGACGGAGGTGAGCAGTTCTTC
>TRBV28|TRBJ2-7|NA|NA
CASSLFDNYEQYF
TGTGCCAGCAGTTTATTCGACAACTACGAGCAGTACTTC
>TRBV7-2|TRBJ1-2|NA|TRBD1
CASSSPGQGAIGYTF
TGTGCCAGCAGCTCCCCGGGACAGGGGGCGATTGGCTACACCTTC
>TRBV19|TRBJ1-5|NA|TRBD1
CASTSTGVGQPQHF
TGTGCCAGTACTTCGACAGGGGTAGGGCAGCCCCAGCATTTT
>TRBV7-2|TRBJ2-7|NA|NA
CASSAQGGYEQYF
TGTGCCAGCAGCGCACAGGGGGGGTACGAGCAGTACTTC
>TRBV6-5|TRBJ1-1|once|NA
CASSQGYTEAFF
TGTGCCAGCAGTCAGGGTTACACTGAAGCTTTCTTT
>TRBV18|TRBJ2-5|NA|NA
CASSPPMEGRETQYF
TGTGCCAGCTCACCACCGATGGAGGGCCGTGAGACCCAGTACTTC
>TRBV28|TRBJ2-7|NA|TRBD1
CASRTGGYEQYF
TGTGCCAGCAGAACAGGGGGGTACGAGCAGTACTTC
>TRBV12-3/TRBV12-4|TRBJ1-4|NA|NA
CASSRYVSEKLFF
TGTGCCAGCAGCCGTTATGTTAGCGAAAAACTGTTTTTT
>TRBV18|TRBJ2-3|NA|TRBD2
CASSPLRGGDPDTQYF
TGTGCCAGCTCACCTCTCCGGGGGGGGGACCCAGATACGCAGTATTTT
>TRBV19|TRBJ1-3|NA|NA
CASRAGWKNTIYF
TGTGCCAGTAGAGCAGGCTGGAAGAACACCATATATTTT
>TRBV28|TRBJ2-7|NA|TRBD1
CASSFRDSPYEQYF
TGTGCCAGCAGTTTCCGGGACAGCCCCTACGAGCAGTACTTC
>TRBV27|TRBJ2-7|NA|TRBD1
CASSLGQLPYEQYF
TGTGCCAGCAGTTTGGGACAGCTCCCCTACGAGCAGTACTTC
>TRBV5-1|TRBJ2-3|NA|NA
CASSLDGGSRDTQYF
TGCGCCAGCAGCTTGGATGGGGGGAGCAGGGATACGCAGTATTTT
>TRBV19|TRBJ1-2|few|NA
CASSTGQIMRANYGYTF
TGTGCCAGTAGTACTGGACAGATAATGAGAGCTAACTATGGCTACACCTTC
>TRBV3-1/TRBV3-2|TRBJ2-5|NA|NA
CASTRMGWETQYF
TGTGCCAGCACCCGTATGGGCTGGGAGACCCAGTACTTC
>TRBV2|TRBJ1-6|once|TRBD1
CASWAPLTGVGSPLHF
TGTGCCAGCTGGGCCCCCCTAACAGGGGTCGGTTCACCCCTCCACTTT
>TRBV18|TRBJ2-7|NA|TRBD2
CASSPNSSGRLYEQYF
TGTGCCAGCTCACCAAATTCTAGCGGGAGGCTATACGAGCAGTACTTC
>TRBV30|TRBJ2-1|NA|TRBD2
CAWRPSSGSSYNEQFF
TGTGCCTGGAGACCCTCTAGCGGGAGCTCCTACAATGAGCAGTTCTTC
>TRBV2|TRBJ1-1|NA|NA
CASSKSTNTEAFF
TGTGCCAGCAGTAAAAGCACCAACACTGAAGCTTTCTTT
>TRBV5-6|TRBJ1-4|NA|NA
CASSLGQANEKLFF
TGTGCCAGCAGCTTGGGACAGGCTAATGAAAAACTGTTTTTT
>TRBV28|TRBJ1-4|once|NA
CASHTTNEKLFF
TGTGCCAGCCACACAACTAATGAAAAACTGTTTTTT
>TRBV7-9|TRBJ1-1|NA|TRBD1
CASSTRQGANTEAFF
TGTGCCAGCAGCACCCGACAGGGGGCGAACACTGAAGCTTTCTTT
>TRBV27|TRBJ2-1|NA|TRBD2
CASSLSGTLYNEQFF
TGTGCCAGCAGTTTAAGCGGGACTCTCTACAATGAGCAGTTCTTC
>TRBV18|TRBJ2-7|NA|NA
CASSPSTSYEQYF
TGTGCCAGCTCACCATCCACTTCCTACGAGCAGTACTTC
>TRBV27|TRBJ2-7|NA|TRBD2
CASSEGSSGQYEQYF
TGTGCCAGCAGTGAGGGATCTAGCGGGCAATACGAGCAGTACTTC